This T cell receptor beta chain derives from a study of T cell changes during pregnancy in multiple sclerosis. Trimming took 0 bases from V and 8 from J, leaving 10 bases between them. CDR1 and CDR2 from the germline V gene are SGHVS and FNYEAQ. The CDR3 covers 13 residues. Some clones are missing from TCRdb's copy, which holds only in-frame ones; the method was immunoSEQ multiplex PCR. The sample shows around 44,000 clones, roughly 88% of them seen only once. This clone was picked up a small number of times. The sample in question was CD8+ T cells from peripheral blood mononuclear cells, obtained in the first trimester of pregnancy. The J gene is TRBJ1-1, the V gene TRBV7-6; D ambiguous. This clonotype originated in a female donor with multiple sclerosis, enrolled in a pregnancy study. CDR3 region: CASSLAPQVEAFF. The CDR3 bases are TGTGCCAGCAGCTTAGCCCCGCAGGTCGAAGCTTTCTTT.